A selection of T cell receptor beta chains follows, all from one sample in a study of blood T cell repertoires in COVID-19. Produced via immunoSEQ multiplex PCR; TCRdb's table is partial and in-frame only. The table lists 200,000 to 250,000 clones, 70% to 90% of them singletons. The sequenced sample was peripheral blood. These receptors originate from a man aged 25-40 years with COVID-19, enrolled during active disease. Each CDR3 is given with its conserved first and last residue. D genes are given only for firm matches. Clone size is given for some rows only: seen once, a few or many times, or a class if the clone is expanded.

V gene	J gene	clone size	D gene	CDR3 DNA	CDR3 protein
TRBV7-2	TRBJ1-5	-	-	TGTGCCAGCAGCTGGACGGCTGCCGGGATGCCCCAGCATTTT	CASSWTAAGMPQHF
TRBV7-3	TRBJ1-2	-	-	TGTGCCAGCGGGATGATGGGGCCAGTGCGCTACACCTTC	CASGMMGPVRYTF
TRBV9	TRBJ1-2	once	-	TGTGCCAGCAGCGCGGGACATCCCTACTATGGCTACACCTTC	CASSAGHPYYGYTF
TRBV6-2/TRBV6-3	TRBJ2-7	-	TRBD1	TGTGCCAGCAGTTACTTATCGCAGGGGGCTTACGAGCAGTACTTC	CASSYLSQGAYEQYF
TRBV7-2	TRBJ2-7	-	TRBD2	TGTGCCAGCAGCCCCTTTGGGGGAGGGCCTAACGAGCAGTACTTC	CASSPFGGGPNEQYF
TRBV9	TRBJ1-2	-	TRBD1	TGTGCCAGCAGCGTAGCGACAGGGTCTAACTATGGCTACACCTTC	CASSVATGSNYGYTF
TRBV4-1	TRBJ1-2	-	TRBD1	TGCGCCAGCAGCCAAACAGGGGGCAATAACTATGGCTACACCTTC	CASSQTGGNNYGYTF
TRBV6-5	TRBJ2-1	-	TRBD1	TGTGCCAGCGGCCTCGCGGGACAGGGGGCCAATGAGCAGTTCTTC	CASGLAGQGANEQFF
TRBV19	TRBJ1-4	-	-	TGTGCCAGTAGCCCAACAGGAGTCCCCCCTCGCTCCGAAAAACTGTTTTTT	CASSPTGVPPRSEKLFF
TRBV6-2/TRBV6-3	TRBJ1-1	-	TRBD1	TGTGCCAGCAGTTACTACAGGGGGCCCGGCACTGAAGCTTTCTTT	CASSYYRGPGTEAFF
TRBV29-1	TRBJ2-5	-	-	TGCAGCGTTGAAGGGACAGCTCAAGAGACCCAGTACTTC	CSVEGTAQETQYF
TRBV7-9	TRBJ2-3	-	TRBD2	TGTGCCAGCAGCATAAGACGGGCTAGCGGGGGGTCCGGAGATACGCAGTATTTT	CASSIRRASGGSGDTQYF
TRBV7-9	TRBJ1-1	-	-	TGTGCCAGCAGCTTCTGGGGCTCAGGTGGGACTGAAGCTTTCTTT	CASSFWGSGGTEAFF
TRBV6-2/TRBV6-3	TRBJ1-2	-	TRBD1	TGTGCCAGCAGTTATTCCCCAGGGACAGGGGTAAAAGGCGGCTACACCTTC	CASSYSPGTGVKGGYTF
TRBV27	TRBJ1-1	-	TRBD1	TGTGCCAGCAGTACGACCGGGACAGGGCGTCGCGGGACTGAAGCTTTCTTT	CASSTTGTGRRGTEAFF
TRBV7-2	TRBJ2-4	few	-	TGTGCCAGCAGCTTAGAACAGGGTAACATTCAGTACTTC	CASSLEQGNIQYF
TRBV13	TRBJ2-2	-	TRBD2	TGTGCCAGCAGCTTAGCGTGGGCTAGCGGGAGTGGTACCGGGGAGCTGTTTTTT	CASSLAWASGSGTGELFF
TRBV7-9	TRBJ2-7	-	-	TGTGCCAGCAGCAAGACAAGCTACGAGCAGTACTTC	CASSKTSYEQYF
TRBV28	TRBJ1-6	-	-	TGTGCCAGCCTCAACTGGGGGCAGGGTAGCTCACCCCTCCACTTT	CASLNWGQGSSPLHF
TRBV7-9	TRBJ2-7	-	-	TGTGCCAGCAGCTTCAGCAGGGACGAGCAGTACTTC	CASSFSRDEQYF
TRBV2	TRBJ1-2	-	-	TGTGCCAGCAACCTAGCAGGGGTCTACTATGGCTACACCTTC	CASNLAGVYYGYTF
TRBV27	TRBJ2-7	-	-	TGTGCCAGCAGTTTGAGGAGGAATGCCTACGAGCAGTACTTC	CASSLRRNAYEQYF
TRBV5-5	TRBJ1-4	-	-	TGTGCCAGCAGCTTGGCAGTGACAGTTAATGAAAAACTGTTTTTT	CASSLAVTVNEKLFF
TRBV7-2	TRBJ1-4	-	-	TGTGCCAGCAAAAGAGGGGGGGGCGAGGATGAAAAACTGTTTTTT	CASKRGGGEDEKLFF
TRBV4-3	TRBJ1-4	-	-	TGCGCCAGCAGCCAAGCTGGCCTTAAAAATACTAATGAAAAACTGTTTTTT	CASSQAGLKNTNEKLFF
TRBV24-1	TRBJ1-2	-	-	TGTGCCACCAGTGATTTTGGCTCGGCAGGTCTTAACTATGGCTACACCTTC	CATSDFGSAGLNYGYTF
TRBV19	TRBJ1-5	-	TRBD1	TGTGCCAGTAGTCTTTGGGACAGGGGACAGCCCCAGCATTTT	CASSLWDRGQPQHF
TRBV19	TRBJ1-2	-	-	TGTGCCAGTAGTACCCTATTAGAGACAGTGGCCAACTATGGCTACACCTTC	CASSTLLETVANYGYTF
TRBV2	TRBJ1-2	-	TRBD1	TGTGCCAGCAAAACAGGGGCTAGTTCATCCTATGGCTACACCTTC	CASKTGASSSYGYTF
TRBV5-1	TRBJ2-1	-	TRBD2	TGCGCCAGCAGCTTGGGGACTAGCGGGATTACGAGGAGTGAGCAGTTCTTC	CASSLGTSGITRSEQFF
TRBV19	TRBJ1-5	-	TRBD1	TGTGCCAGTAGCGGGACAGGGGGTAATCAGCCCCAGCATTTT	CASSGTGGNQPQHF
TRBV12-5	TRBJ1-5	-	TRBD1	TGTGCTAGTGGTTTGACGGGACAGGGAGACCAGCCCCAGCATTTT	CASGLTGQGDQPQHF
TRBV10-3	TRBJ2-7	-	TRBD1	TGTGCCATCAGTGGCGAGGTAGGACAGGGAAGGGACGAGCAGTACTTC	CAISGEVGQGRDEQYF
TRBV6-2/TRBV6-3	TRBJ2-7	once	TRBD2	TGTGCCAGCAGTTATCCGATGGCGGGAGGCCCTCGGCACGAGCAGTACTTC	CASSYPMAGGPRHEQYF
TRBV7-6	TRBJ1-4	-	TRBD1	TGTGCCACCGGGGGGGACAGGGGAACTAATGAAAAACTGTTTTTT	CATGGDRGTNEKLFF
TRBV30	TRBJ2-1	-	-	TGTGCCTGGATGTCAAACTACAATGAGCAGTTCTTC	CAWMSNYNEQFF
TRBV3-1/TRBV3-2	TRBJ2-2	-	TRBD2	TGTGCCAGCAGCCAAAGAAGCGGGGGGCCTTCCACCGGGGAGCTGTTTTTT	CASSQRSGGPSTGELFF
TRBV5-1	TRBJ2-3	once	TRBD1	TGCGCCAGCAGCTATACACAGGGGGAGGGCACAGATACGCAGTATTTT	CASSYTQGEGTDTQYF
TRBV10-3	TRBJ2-5	-	-	TGTGCCATCAGTGGGCGGCGTCCGGGGGGCCCGGAGACCCAGTACTTC	CAISGRRPGGPETQYF
TRBV6-5	TRBJ1-3	once	TRBD1	TGTGCCAGCAGTTCAAACAGGGGAAGGCCTGGAAACACCATATATTTT	CASSSNRGRPGNTIYF
TRBV20-1	TRBJ1-2	-	-	TGCAGTGCTAGTCCTCCAATTGGCAGGGCCCTTAACTATGGCTACACCTTC	CSASPPIGRALNYGYTF
TRBV4-3	TRBJ2-7	-	TRBD1	TGCGCCAGCAGCCAAGAAGGACAGGGGGCAACCTACGAGCAGTACTTC	CASSQEGQGATYEQYF
TRBV18	TRBJ1-4	-	TRBD1	TGTGCCAGCTCACCATTCGGGACAGGCTACGAAAAACTGTTTTTT	CASSPFGTGYEKLFF
TRBV28	TRBJ1-4	-	TRBD1	TGTGCCAGCAGTACCCCGCAGGGGGCGAGAGGAAAACTGTTTTTT	CASSTPQGARGKLFF
TRBV15	TRBJ2-1	-	-	TGTGCCACCCAACGGGTCGGGGGATACAATGAGCAGTTCTTC	CATQRVGGYNEQFF
TRBV7-3	TRBJ1-2	-	TRBD1	TGTGCCAGCAGTCCCCGGGACAGCGACGGCTACACCTTC	CASSPRDSDGYTF
TRBV28	TRBJ2-7	few	-	TGTGCCAGCAGTTTACGAGTTCAGGGGTACGAGCAGTACTTC	CASSLRVQGYEQYF
TRBV19	TRBJ1-1	-	TRBD1	TGTGCCAGTTCTCGACAGGGGGCCACTGAAGCTTTCTTT	CASSRQGATEAFF
TRBV5-1	TRBJ1-1	-	TRBD1	TGCGCCAGCAGCTTATACAGGGGACCGAACACTGAAGCTTTCTTT	CASSLYRGPNTEAFF
TRBV7-8	TRBJ1-5	-	-	TGTGCCAGCAGCCCCAGGGACTGGGTCAATCAGCCCCAGCATTTT	CASSPRDWVNQPQHF
TRBV18	TRBJ2-1	-	-	TGTGCCAGCTCACCCCCCCTTGACGGACATCCCAATTCCTACAATGAGCAGTTCTTC	CASSPPLDGHPNSYNEQFF
TRBV24-1	TRBJ2-1	-	TRBD2	TGTGCCACCAGTGATCCGACTAGCGGGATATCCTACAATGAGCAGTTCTTC	CATSDPTSGISYNEQFF
TRBV15	TRBJ2-2	-	-	TGTGCCACCAGCAGAGATTCCGAGGCCACCGGGGAGCTGTTTTTT	CATSRDSEATGELFF
TRBV9	TRBJ1-6	-	TRBD1	TGTGCCAGCAGCGACGTCTCCGGGACAGGAGATTCACCCCTCCACTTT	CASSDVSGTGDSPLHF
TRBV7-3	TRBJ2-7	-	TRBD1	TGTGCCAGCAGCTTAGGCAGGGGGCCTTACGAGCAGTACTTC	CASSLGRGPYEQYF
TRBV2	TRBJ2-3	-	-	TGTGCCAGCAGGCCCCAAGGACTCCCTACAGATACGCAGTATTTT	CASRPQGLPTDTQYF
TRBV15	TRBJ2-1	many	TRBD1	TGTGCCACCAGCAGAGATTGGGGACAGGGTAAGGCGGAGCAGTTCTTC	CATSRDWGQGKAEQFF
TRBV4-1	TRBJ2-1	-	TRBD2	TGCGCCAGCAGCCAAGGGGTTGGTAGCGGGAGGGTGGGTGAGCAGTTCTTC	CASSQGVGSGRVGEQFF
TRBV5-5	TRBJ1-2	-	TRBD1	TGTGCCAGCAGTTACCCGGGACAGGCTAACTATGGCTACACCTTC	CASSYPGQANYGYTF
TRBV29-1	TRBJ2-7	-	TRBD1	TGCAGCGCGAACAGGGGCCCCTACGAGCAGTACTTC	CSANRGPYEQYF